One sample yielded the 23 T cell receptor beta chains listed below, sequenced in a study of OX40 agonist ivuxolimab in advanced cancers. Using immunoSEQ multiplex PCR, the repertoire was profiled, and TCRdb retains in-frame clones only, with some absent. Here the sample spans about 97,000 clones, 86% being singletons. The source was CD4+ or CD8+ T cells sorted from blood, collected in a trial of the OX40 agonist ivuxolimab. The receptors were sampled from an adult with an advanced solid tumor such as melanoma, head and neck, liver or kidney cancer.

The chain links TRBV6-1 to TRBJ1-2, with TRBD1 matching 9 bases. V lost 3 bases and J lost 4; bases outside the gene matches: 15. Germline CDR1 and CDR2: MNHNS and SASEGT. The CDR3 length is 18 residues. Here the CDR3 reads CASSERTGVGPLRYGYTF. The CDR3 DNA sequence: TGTGCCAGCAGTGAGAGGACAGGGGTCGGGCCCCTTCGCTATGGCTACACCTTC.

The chain links TRBV7-9 to TRBJ2-1; D may be TRBD2 (6 bases). CDR1 and CDR2 from the germline V gene are SEHNR and FQNEAQ (reference sequence). The CDR3 extends over 14 amino acids. V lost 2 bases and J 9 bases, leaving 14 bases between the germline ends. This chain's CDR3 is CASSLISAGLEQFF. The CDR3, as DNA: TGTGCCAGCAGCTTAATCTCCGCGGGGCTTGAGCAGTTCTTC.

The J gene is TRBJ1-5, the V gene TRBV7-6, with D uncertain. The CDR3 contains 14 residues. CDR1 is SGHVS, CDR2 FNYEAQ, per germline. Trimming removed 1 base at V and 6 bases at J, with 10 bases between. The DNA of the CDR3 is TGTGCCAGCAGCTTAGTAGAAAGCGGTCAGCCCCAGCATTTT. As protein: CASSLVESGQPQHF.

The chain carries TRBV6-1 and TRBJ1-5; D not resolved. V lost 2 bases and J lost 0, with 5 bases in between. CDR3 length equals 14 residues. Germline CDR1 reads MNHNS; CDR2 reads SASEGT. In nucleotides, the CDR3 is TGTGCCAGCAGTGAAAGGGATAGCAATCAGCCCCAGCATTTT. Its protein product is CASSERDSNQPQHF.

This chain joins TRBV7-9 and TRBJ2-3; tentatively, D is TRBD2 (5 bases). This CDR3 spans 14 amino acids. Germline loops: CDR1 SEHNR, CDR2 FQNEAQ (reference sequence). Trimming stripped 2 bases from V and 4 bases from J, with 10 bases between. This CDR3 is CASSLRGNSDTQYF. The CDR3 DNA reads TGTGCCAGCAGCTTAAGAGGGAATTCAGATACGCAGTATTTT.

The rearrangement links TRBV5-1 to TRBJ2-2, with unresolved D. The CDR3 runs 15 residues. CDR1 and CDR2 (germline): SGHRS, YFSETQ. V was shortened by 5 bases and J by 0 bases, with 11 bases between the two germline ends. The CDR3 DNA sequence: TGCGCCAGCAGTTTGAGAACAACGAACACCGGGGAGCTGTTTTTT. Translating gives CASSLRTTNTGELFF.

The chain couples TRBV5-1 to TRBJ2-2; D is unclear. The CDR3 is made up of 12 amino acids. Trimming stripped 4 bases from V and 3 bases from J, with 4 bases between. Per germline, CDR1 SGHRS and CDR2 YFSETQ. The CDR3 sequence: CASSTYTGELFF. CDR3 bases: TGCGCCAGCAGCACGTACACCGGGGAGCTGTTTTTT.

This chain links TRBV27 with TRBJ2-1, with TRBD2 matching over 13 bases. CDR3 length equals 16 residues. V gave up 5 bases and J gave up 9 bases; unmatched junction bases: 10. CDR1 and CDR2 from the germline V gene are MNHEY and SMNVEV (reference sequence). The CDR3 nucleotides are TGTGCCAGCAGTGGCAGACTAGCGGGGGGCCCGTTTGAGCAGTTCTTC. Translation: CASSGRLAGGPFEQFF.

This chain connects TRBV9 to TRBJ1-6; D gene unclear. Germline V gene lookup returns CDR1 SGDLS and CDR2 YYNGEE. The V end was cut by 3 bases, the J end by 7 bases, with 11 bases between. This CDR3 spans 14 amino acids. The DNA for the CDR3 is TGTGCCAGCAGCGGAGCCCGGGGAAATTCACCCCTCCACTTT. The encoded protein is CASSGARGNSPLHF. Together with reference TRBV9 and TRBJ1-6, the CDR3 gives the full variable domain: DSGVTQTPKHLITATGQRVTLRCSPRSGDLSVYWYQQSLDQGLQFLIQYYNGEERAKGNILERFSAQQFPDLHSELNLSSLELGDSALYFCASSGARGNSPLHFGNGTRLTVT.

In DNA form, the CDR3 reads TGTGCCAGCAGTTTATCGACGGACAGGGGCCAAGAGACCCAGTACTTC. Translation: CASSLSTDRGQETQYF. The rearrangement uses TRBV27 and TRBJ2-5, with 9 bases identical to TRBD1. Germline trimming cut 0 bases from V and 1 base from J; bases unmatched to any gene: 3. Per germline, CDR1 MNHEY and CDR2 SMNVEV (reference sequence). The CDR3 extends over 16 amino acids.

The V gene is TRBV30, the J gene TRBJ2-1; D unclear. The germline gives CDR1 GTSNPN, CDR2 SVGIG (reference sequence). The V and J ends lost 5 bases and 4 bases respectively, with 3 bases between them. This CDR3 has 10 residues. The CDR3 bases are TGTGCCTGGCCTTACAATGAGCAGTTCTTC. Its translation is CAWPYNEQFF. Full variable domain (outside the CDR3, taken from reference TRBV30 and TRBJ2-1): SQTIHQWPATLVQPVGSPLSLECTVEGTSNPNLYWYRQAAGRGLQLLFYSVGIGQISSEVPQNLSASRPQDRQFILSSKKLLLSDSGFYLCAWPYNEQFFGPGTRLTVL.

The rearrangement uses TRBV25-1 and TRBJ1-1; no clear D gene. CDR1 and CDR2 (germline): MGHDK, SYGVNS. Deletions cut 4 bases from V and 10 bases from J, with 13 bases between. The CDR3 has 12 amino acids. The CDR3, as DNA: TGTGCCAGCAGTGGGCAGGCTCGGGTAGCTTTCTTT. It yields the protein CASSGQARVAFF.

The gene calls are TRBV6-4 and TRBJ2-5; D unresolved. CDR3 length: 11 amino acids. Trimming removed 7 bases at V and 4 bases at J, with 7 bases between. Germline CDR1 and CDR2: MRHNA and SNTAGT. This CDR3 reads CASTTLETQYF. The CDR3 bases are TGTGCCAGCACCACTTTAGAGACCCAGTACTTC.

The V gene is TRBV5-5, the J gene TRBJ2-5; D is ambiguous. This CDR3 is built from 15 residues. The germline CDR1 and CDR2 sequences are SGHKS and YYEKEE (reference sequence). V lost 1 base and J 1 base, leaving 11 bases between the germline ends. The CDR3 here is CASSLSGSPQETQYF. The CDR3 DNA reads TGTGCCAGCAGCTTGTCAGGATCACCCCAAGAGACCCAGTACTTC. The full variable domain, with the rest looked up from reference TRBV5-5 and TRBJ2-5, is DAGVTQSPTHLIKTRGQQVTLRCSPISGHKSVSWYQQVLGQGPQFIFQYYEKEERGRGNFPDRFSARQFPNYSSELNVNALLLGDSALYLCASSLSGSPQETQYFGPGTRLLVL.

The V and J genes are TRBV5-5 and TRBJ1-3; 7 nucleotides line up with TRBD1. The V and J ends lost 0 bases and 4 bases, in that order; junction bases with no gene match: 7. Looked up from germline, CDR1 is SGHKS and CDR2 is YYEKEE (reference sequence). The CDR3 totals 16 residues. CDR3: CASSLAVGTAGNTIYF. The DNA for the CDR3 is TGTGCCAGCAGCTTGGCCGTAGGGACAGCCGGAAACACCATATATTTT.

The genes are TRBV7-2 and TRBJ2-5, with 9 bases aligning to TRBD1. In germline, CDR1 is SGHTA, CDR2 FQGNSA. The CDR3 spans 14 residues. J gave up 4 bases and V 5 bases, and 5 bases lay outside the gene matches. CDR3 in amino acids: CASSPHRGLETQYF. For the CDR3, the DNA is TGTGCCAGCAGCCCCCACAGGGGGCTAGAGACCCAGTACTTC. The full variable domain, its missing parts supplied by reference TRBV7-2 and TRBJ2-5, is GAGVSQSPSNKVTEKGKDVELRCDPISGHTALYWYRQSLGQGLEFLIYFQGNSAPDKSGLPSDRFSAERTGGSVSTLTIQRTQQEDSAVYLCASSPHRGLETQYFGPGTRLLVL.

This clone was counted once. This chain joins TRBV28 and TRBJ1-5; the D is unclear. Per germline, CDR1 MDHEN and CDR2 SYDVKM. Trimming stripped 6 bases from V and 4 bases from J, with 13 bases between. The CDR3 covers 14 residues. CDR3 residues: CASRPSIANQPQHF. The CDR3 DNA reads as TGTGCCAGCAGACCAAGCATAGCAAATCAGCCCCAGCATTTT.

This chain connects TRBV19 to TRBJ2-3, with TRBD2 matching over 12 bases. This CDR3 has 15 residues. Germline CDR1 and CDR2: LNHDA and SQIVND (reference sequence). V lost 6 bases to trimming and J lost 6 bases; unmatched junction nucleotides: 7. The CDR3 protein is CASSHPSGGGDTQYF. CDR3 nucleotides: TGTGCCAGTAGCCATCCTAGCGGGGGGGGCGATACGCAGTATTTT.

The CDR3: CASLPTLTPRNYGYTF. CDR3 bases: TGTGCCAGCCTCCCCACGCTGACCCCCAGGAACTATGGCTACACCTTC. The chain couples TRBV19 to TRBJ1-2; D is ambiguous. The V gene lost 9 bases and the J gene lost 2 bases, with 22 bases spanning the gap. Germline CDR1 and CDR2: LNHDA and SQIVND (reference sequence). The CDR3 is made up of 16 amino acids.

This chain links TRBV29-1 with TRBJ2-1; 14 bases line up with TRBD2. CDR1 and CDR2 from the germline V gene are SQVTM and ANQGSEA. The CDR3 extends over 18 amino acids. V dropped 0 bases and J dropped 7; count of bases not matched to a gene: 11. The chain's CDR3 is CSVEEGLAGGTLRNEQFF. Written as DNA, the CDR3 is TGCAGCGTTGAAGAAGGACTAGCGGGGGGAACCCTTAGGAATGAGCAGTTCTTC.

This chain uses TRBV7-9 with TRBJ2-1; 9 bases are a match to TRBD2. The V and J ends lost 6 bases and 0 bases, in that order; junction bases with no gene match: 6. The CDR3 runs to 16 residues. CDR1 and CDR2 from the germline V gene are SEHNR and FQNEAQ (reference sequence). The CDR3 DNA reads TGTGCCAGCAGGGCTAGCGGGACCCTCTCCTACAATGAGCAGTTCTTC. It specifies CASRASGTLSYNEQFF.

The rearrangement uses TRBV30 and TRBJ1-5; 8 bases fit TRBD1. There are 14 residues in the CDR3. The germline gives CDR1 GTSNPN, CDR2 SVGIG (reference sequence). J gave up 11 bases and V 1 base, and 10 bases lay outside the gene matches. CDR3 bases: TGTGCCTGGAGTGGAGGACAGGGCGCCAGGTCCCAGCATTTT. Translation: CAWSGGQGARSQHF.

This chain joins TRBV11-2 and TRBJ2-7, with unresolved D. Germline V gene sequence: CDR1 SGHAT, CDR2 FQNNGV. V was clipped by 4 bases and J by 1 base, with 11 bases between them. The CDR3 spans 14 residues. As DNA, the CDR3 is TGTGCCAGCAGCTCCCTGACGGGTTCCTACGAGCAGTACTTC. This gives the protein CASSSLTGSYEQYF.